Below are 13 T cell receptor beta chains sequenced from a single sample in a study of shared clonotypes between healthy human individuals. Method: immunoSEQ multiplex PCR; TCRdb's copy keeps in-frame clones and lacks some. The table has millions of clones, less than 95% seen once; the top ten hold around 1.1%. The naive CD8 fraction comprised CD45RO-negative cells positively selected for CCR7 and excluded terminally differentiated effector memory CD45RA+ cells. The sample comprised naive CD8+ T cells sorted from blood. Source of these receptors: a young man in good health.

This chain links TRBV10-3 with TRBJ2-3, with D maybe TRBD2 (5 bases). Germline loops: CDR1 ENHRY, CDR2 SYGVKD. V gave up 3 bases and J gave up 4 bases, with 14 bases separating them. The CDR3 consists of 15 residues. The CDR3 region is CAISDSRVSADTQYF. In DNA, the CDR3 is TGTGCCATCAGTGATTCTAGGGTTAGCGCAGATACGCAGTATTTT.

The chain employs TRBV4-3 and TRBJ1-2; no reliable D call. CDR3 size: 16 residues. CDR1 is LGHNA and CDR2 is YSLEER in the germline V gene. V lost 0 bases and J 3 bases, leaving 14 bases between the germline ends. CDR3 nucleotide sequence: TGCGCCAGCAGCCAAGATAAGGCGGGAGGAGACTATGGCTACACCTTC. It translates to CASSQDKAGGDYGYTF.

The rearrangement joins TRBV13 to TRBJ2-3, with D possibly being TRBD2 (5 bases). V was clipped by 4 bases and J by 0 bases, with 17 bases between them. There are 17 residues in the CDR3. Germline V gives CDR1 PRHDT, CDR2 FYEKMQ (reference sequence). The CDR3 here is CASSSTIGRESTDTQYF. CDR3 in DNA: TGTGCCAGCAGCTCGACCATCGGACGGGAAAGCACAGATACGCAGTATTTT.

The rearrangement uses TRBV10-1 and TRBJ1-5; D is unresolved. From germline, CDR1 is WNHNN and CDR2 SYGVQD (reference sequence). V lost 7 bases to trimming and J lost 5 bases, with 18 bases between them. The CDR3 length is 15 residues. In DNA, the CDR3 is TGCGCCAGCAAAAACCGAGTCCATGGGGATCAGCCCCAGCATTTT. This encodes CASKNRVHGDQPQHF.

This rearrangement joins TRBV19 to TRBJ1-2, with D possibly matching TRBD1 (5 bases). CDR1 and CDR2 from the germline V gene are LNHDA and SQIVND (reference sequence). This CDR3 contains 15 residues. Trimming pared 5 bases from V and 8 bases from J, leaving 21 bases between. CDR3 loop: CASSPPRGQGEGYTF. In DNA form, the CDR3 reads TGTGCCAGTAGTCCCCCCCGAGGCCAGGGCGAGGGCTACACCTTC. Looking up the rest from reference TRBV19 and TRBJ1-2 gives the full variable domain: DGGITQSPKYLFRKEGQNVTLSCEQNLNHDAMYWYRQDPGQGLRLIYYSQIVNDFQKGDIAEGYSVSREKKESFPLTVTSAQKNPTAFYLCASSPPRGQGEGYTFGSGTRLTVV.

Comments on this clone: Other DNA sequences in this sample translate to the same CDR3. The V gene is TRBV4-3, the J gene TRBJ2-7; 12 nucleotides agree with TRBD2. This CDR3 is built from 15 residues. With V trimmed by 2 bases and J by 2 bases, 1 base remained unmatched. Germline V gives CDR1 LGHNA, CDR2 YSLEER. The CDR3 DNA reads as TGCGCCAGCAGCCAAAGACTAGCGGGAGCCTACGAGCAGTACTTC. Residues: CASSQRLAGAYEQYF.

The chain combines TRBV5-4 with TRBJ1-1; perhaps TRBD1 as D (6 bases). CDR1 and CDR2 from the germline V gene are SGHNT and YYREEE (reference sequence). V was shortened by 6 bases and J by 7 bases, with 16 bases between the two germline ends. The CDR3 extends over 13 amino acids. CDR3 DNA: TGTGCCAGCAACCCCGGGGGGGGCGGTGAAGCTTTCTTT. Translation gives CASNPGGGGEAFF.

The chain uses TRBV7-2 and TRBJ1-6, with D hard to call. Trimming left V 1 base short and J 9 bases short, with 4 bases between. In germline, CDR1 is SGHTA, CDR2 FQGNSA. The CDR3 runs 12 residues. The CDR3 region has the DNA TGTGCCAGCAGCTTAGAATCTTCACCCCTCCACTTT. As protein: CASSLESSPLHF.

This clone was recorded once. V gene TRBV28 combines with J gene TRBJ2-5, with 11 positions matching TRBD2. V dropped 7 bases and J dropped 2; count of bases not matched to a gene: 12. Germline assignment: CDR1 MDHEN and CDR2 SYDVKM. The CDR3 has 17 amino acids. CDR3 in amino acids: CASNTLILAGEQETQYF. The CDR3 DNA sequence: TGTGCCAGCAATACATTAATACTAGCGGGGGAACAAGAGACCCAGTACTTC.

The chain combines TRBV6-6 with TRBJ2-2, with D perhaps assigned TRBD1 or TRBD2 (5 bases each). The V end was cut by 2 bases, the J end by 0 bases, with 10 bases between. Germline CDR1 and CDR2: MNHNY and SVGAGI (reference sequence). This CDR3 region has 16 residues. CDR3 residues: CASSYGGITNTGELFF. In nucleotides, the CDR3 is TGTGCCAGCAGTTACGGGGGTATCACGAACACCGGGGAGCTGTTTTTT.

In this sample, this clone turned up once. The J gene is TRBJ1-2, the V gene TRBV10-2; tentative D call: TRBD1 (6 bases). Trimming took off 2 bases at V and 6 bases at J, with 13 bases between the two ends. This CDR3 has 14 amino acids. Germline CDR1 WSHSY, CDR2 SAAADI. The CDR3 nucleotides read TGCGCCAGCAGTGAGCAGGCACAGGGAGATGGCTACACCTTC. Translating gives CASSEQAQGDGYTF.

CDR3 sequence: CASTLGVSNYGYTF. CDR3 nucleotides: TGTGCCAGCACGTTGGGGGTTTCTAACTATGGCTACACCTTC. The rearrangement uses TRBV7-9 and TRBJ1-2, with a weak D call TRBD1 (5 bases). Trimming stripped 7 bases from V and 0 bases from J, with 12 bases between. The germline CDR1 and CDR2 sequences are SEHNR and FQNEAQ (reference sequence). CDR3 length: 14 residues.

A word on this clone: This same CDR3 is encoded by further DNA sequences in the sample. V is TRBV9 and J is TRBJ1-5; D remains unclear. With 2 bases removed from V and 4 bases from J, the gap between germline ends came to 7 bases. CDR3 length: 13 residues. Germline lookup yields CDR1 SGDLS and CDR2 YYNGEE. The CDR3 loop is CASSVGNNQPQHF. The CDR3 DNA reads TGTGCCAGCAGCGTTGGCAATAATCAGCCCCAGCATTTT.